This record covers a single TCR beta chain. These data originate in a study of blood T cell repertoires in COVID-19. The method was immunoSEQ multiplex PCR; TCRdb's version includes in-frame clones alone and lacks a portion of them. Among some 110,000 clones listed, about three quarters were seen once. With 10 bases clipped from V and 0 bases from J, the junction kept 7 bases outside the gene matches. The CDR3 is 16 residues long. Germline V CDR1 and CDR2: ENHRY, SYGVKD. The sequenced material came from peripheral blood. This TCR was recovered from a man aged 65 to 85 with acute or convalescent COVID-19. This chain connects TRBV10-3 to TRBJ2-3; 13 nucleotides agree with TRBD2. In DNA form, the CDR3 reads TGTGCCACTCGACTAGCGGGAGGTCTCAGCACAGATACGCAGTATTTT. Its translation: CATRLAGGLSTDTQYF.